Here is one T cell receptor beta chain with its context. This clonotype was found many times. No cognate antigen has been identified for it. No much larger clonotype is one base removed from it; base qualities were not supplied. This entry belongs to a study of T cells in Graves' hyperthyroidism and ophthalmopathy (dated 2019 in TCRdb). For the wider study: Peripheral blood samples were taken at initial diagnosis, before any treatment was given. For training and testing, the roughly 100 patients in the discovery cohort were randomly divided in a 7:3 ratio. To identify TCR V-J signatures that set the groups apart, the researchers used a discovery cohort of roughly 100 patients, made up of 40 to 45 with Graves' ophthalmopathy and about 60 with stable Graves' hyperthyroidism. Following sampling, methimazole starting at 30 mg daily was given to hyperthyroidism patients, and high-dose intravenous methylprednisolone was given to ophthalmopathy patients. The paper reports TCR Vbeta CDR3 sequencing of roughly 140 peripheral blood samples: under 45 ophthalmopathy, approximately 74 hyperthyroidism and around 17 progressor patients. Thyroid tissue and blood T-cell repertoires from about six Graves' hyperthyroidism patients were also compared in the study. An independent validation cohort of fewer than 20 hyperthyroidism patients and about 16 patients who later progressed to ophthalmopathy tested prospective prediction of ophthalmopathy. On the study overall, not on this receptor specifically: Blood samples also contained most of the expanded thyroid clonotypes (frequency above 0.001), which suggests that blood repertoires may reflect thyroid immune responses. Ophthalmopathy was separated from stable hyperthyroidism by a 13 V-J signature model, with 85% to 90% sensitivity and roughly 81% specificity obtained in cross-validation and 80%/75% obtained in testing. No statistical method was used to set the sample size in advance, and investigators knew the group allocation. In validation, progression to ophthalmopathy was predicted by the model with 55% to 71% sensitivity and around 76% specificity, a median of approximately 7.1 months before onset.

The TCR beta CDR3 regions were amplified from RNA transcripts. The TCR CDR3 was subjected to a first round of RT-PCR using the HTBI primer set and the Qiagen OneStep RT-PCR kit. Libraries were constructed in a second round of multiplex PCR, after which size selection and purification were performed. Libraries were sequenced paired-end with 100 bp reads on an Illumina HiSeq2000. Per the authors' processing: SOAPnuke was used to process the raw data, removing reads that contained adapters or uncalled bases, had a mean Phred below 15, or lacked an exact match to the constant primer or identifier. High-quality paired reads were merged using COPE v1.2.5, and each unique nucleotide sequence was defined as a clonotype. Clonotypes were aligned to IMGT TRBV, TRBD and TRBJ reference segments using MiTCR v1.1. The analysis included only V-J combinations with a frequency above 0.0001, which together covered roughly 99% of the repertoires. A TCS score was defined as the ratio of F50 (clonal expansion) to E x V (chaos), with BLOSUM62-based TCRdist applied between CDR3 peptides within each V-J. Welch's t-statistics and random forest reduced just over 500 V-J features to 10 to 15, which were used in a naive Bayes classifier (R e1071). The Morisita-Horn index was used to measure how similar the thyroid and blood repertoires were. The public reads were quality trimmed at Q25 with fastp and then assembled into clones with MiXCR by TCRdb, keeping productive beta chains. All rows with the same CDR3 protein become a single entry with the most common DNA and genes. TCRdb, rather than the study authors, made the V and J calls. The sample has roughly 800,000 distinct CDR3 sequences on record, over 35% of them singletons. Approximately 8.7% of the sample lies in the top ten.

Stable Graves' hyperthyroidism was defined as no progression to ophthalmopathy during 18 months of follow-up. Hyperthyroidism patients were newly diagnosed, had a disease duration of under 2 months, and were aged 18 to 65 years. Patients with uncontrolled infections, other autoimmune diseases, pregnancy or lactation were excluded. Diagnoses relied on clinical symptoms, serum thyroxine and TRAb, thyroid ultrasound and orbital computed tomography. PBMCs were isolated from roughly 10 ml of fresh peripheral blood by Ficoll-Paque density gradient centrifugation. Total RNA was extracted with Trizol reagent, and quality was checked on an Agilent 2100 Bioanalyzer. From the cysteine up to the phenylalanine, the CDR3 has a length of 13 residues. This entry keeps only the CDR3 DNA: 39 bases, framed from base 1. Looking up the germline V gene yields CDR1 ENHRY and CDR2 SYGVKD. Deletion took 10 bases off V and 5 bases off J, with a span of 17 bases between the germline ends.

This TCR was sampled from a man aged 18 to 35 with Graves' hyperthyroidism. The chain uses TRBV10-3 and TRBJ1-1, with a weak D call of TRBD1 (6 bases match). The sample was blood. The CDR3: CATASQTGTEAFF. Here is the DNA: TGTGCCACCGCCAGCCAGACAGGTACTGAAGCTTTCTTT.